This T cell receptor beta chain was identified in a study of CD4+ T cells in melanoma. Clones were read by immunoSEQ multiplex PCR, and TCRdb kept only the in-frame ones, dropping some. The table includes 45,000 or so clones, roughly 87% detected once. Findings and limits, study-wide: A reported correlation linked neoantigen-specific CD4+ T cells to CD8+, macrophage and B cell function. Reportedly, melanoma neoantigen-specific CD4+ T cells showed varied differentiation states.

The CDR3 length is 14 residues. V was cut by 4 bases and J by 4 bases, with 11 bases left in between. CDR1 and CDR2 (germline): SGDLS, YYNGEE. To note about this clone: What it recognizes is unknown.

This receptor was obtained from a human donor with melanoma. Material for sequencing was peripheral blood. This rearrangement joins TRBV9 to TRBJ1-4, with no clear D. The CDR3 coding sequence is TGTGCCAGCAGCCTAGGGAGTAGTAATGAAAAACTGTTTTTT. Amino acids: CASSLGSSNEKLFF.